The sequence of this TCR beta chain was determined in a study of blood T cell repertoires in COVID-19. Study background: Sites across the United States, Italy and Spain contributed samples from acute and convalescent COVID-19. The analysed material was cDNA or gDNA that came from T cells, B-cell-depleted T cells, or PBMCs.

Original analysis: For nucleated cells, counts were estimated from reference gene primer amplification. Clones were read by immunoSEQ multiplex PCR, and TCRdb kept only the in-frame ones, dropping some. V, J and clone size were drawn from that table, and D and trimming were deduced from the DNA. Of roughly 80,000 clones listed, 84% are singletons. V lost 2 bases and J 5 bases, leaving 12 bases between the germline ends. Per the germline V gene, CDR1 is MNHEY and CDR2 is SVGAGI. The CDR3 covers 14 residues. This receptor was obtained from a man aged 50 or older with acute or convalescent COVID-19. The chain joins TRBV6-5 to TRBJ2-5, with D possibly matching TRBD2 (6 bases). The sample comprised peripheral blood. The CDR3 DNA reads as TGTGCCAGCAGTTACAGGAGGGGTGGTGAGACCCAGTACTTC. Translated: CASSYRRGGETQYF.